One and the same sample provided the 16 T cell receptor beta chains below, sequenced in a study of T cells in localized non-small cell lung cancer. The assay was immunoSEQ multiplex PCR, and TCRdb's table has in-frame clones only and misses some. The sample lists about 53,000 clones, approximately 88% occurring once. The material was peripheral blood mononuclear cells, obtained before any cancer treatment. The source of these receptors is a man between 40 and 75 years old with stage III lung adenocarcinoma.

V gene TRBV11-3 combines with J gene TRBJ2-7; 13 bases fit TRBD2. The V segment lost 5 bases and the J segment 1 base; nucleotides outside the gene matches: 8. Germline values: CDR1 SGHNT, CDR2 YENEEA. CDR3 length: 17 residues. The CDR3, as DNA: TGTGCCAGCAGCCGTTCCGGGACTAGCGGGGTTTCCTACGAGCAGTACTTC. Translation: CASSRSGTSGVSYEQYF.

The chain uses TRBV5-8 and TRBJ1-5; unclear D gene. The CDR3 covers 13 residues. In germline, CDR1 is SGHTS, CDR2 YDEGEE. With 2 bases removed from V and 7 bases from J, the gap between germline ends came to 10 bases. The CDR3 reads CASSFETRQPQHF. DNA for the CDR3: TGTGCCAGCAGCTTCGAGACACGCCAGCCCCAGCATTTT.

The J gene is TRBJ1-3, the V gene TRBV2; TRBD1 is a possible D gene (6 bases). V shed 7 bases and J shed 0 bases, with 13 bases lying between them. Per germline, CDR1 SNHLY and CDR2 FYNNEI. The CDR3 contains 15 residues. The CDR3: CASTGQPRSGNTIYF. The CDR3 nucleotides are TGTGCCAGCACCGGACAGCCCCGCTCTGGAAACACCATATATTTT.

The gene calls are TRBV9 and TRBJ2-7, with 8 bases matching TRBD1. This CDR3 comprises 14 residues. V lost 0 bases, J lost 4 bases, and 3 bases stayed unmatched. CDR1 is SGDLS, CDR2 YYNGEE, per germline. CDR3 protein: CASSVEQGVYEQYF. The CDR3 DNA reads as TGTGCCAGCAGCGTAGAACAGGGGGTATACGAGCAGTACTTC. The whole variable domain, remainder taken from reference TRBV9 and TRBJ2-7, is DSGVTQTPKHLITATGQRVTLRCSPRSGDLSVYWYQQSLDQGLQFLIQYYNGEERAKGNILERFSAQQFPDLHSELNLSSLELGDSALYFCASSVEQGVYEQYFGPGTRLTVT.

This clone came up once. V usage is TRBV19 and J usage is TRBJ1-4; the match to TRBD1 covers 8 bases. Germline assignment: CDR1 LNHDA and CDR2 SQIVND (reference sequence). The CDR3 has 16 amino acids. J gave up 3 bases and V 7 bases, and 10 bases lay outside the gene matches. CDR3 coding DNA: TGTGCCAGTATTGACAGGGGCGACGTGGCTAATGAAAAACTGTTTTTT. Translation: CASIDRGDVANEKLFF. Combining the CDR3 with reference TRBV19 and TRBJ1-4 gives the whole variable domain DGGITQSPKYLFRKEGQNVTLSCEQNLNHDAMYWYRQDPGQGLRLIYYSQIVNDFQKGDIAEGYSVSREKKESFPLTVTSAQKNPTAFYLCASIDRGDVANEKLFFGSGTQLSVL.

The CDR3 spells CASSPGGAGLNEQFF. The CDR3 bases are TGTGCCAGCAGTCCTGGCGGAGCCGGGCTCAATGAGCAGTTCTTC. The chain recombines TRBV9 with TRBJ2-1, with D uncertain. The germline V and J ends were trimmed by 5 bases and 6 bases, with 18 bases remaining between them. Germline V gene lookup returns CDR1 SGDLS and CDR2 YYNGEE. The CDR3 has 15 residues.

This chain connects TRBV7-2 to TRBJ2-7; 11 nucleotides agree with TRBD2. Unmatched junction bases numbered 5, after V lost 5 bases and J lost 2 bases. The germline CDR1 and CDR2 sequences are SGHTA and FQGNSA. This CDR3 has 15 amino acids. CDR3 protein: CASSAGTSGAYEQYF. The CDR3 region has the DNA TGTGCCAGCAGCGCCGGGACTAGCGGTGCCTACGAGCAGTACTTC.

The rearrangement links TRBV25-1 to TRBJ2-3; 10 bases match TRBD2. V was pared by 11 bases and J by 0 bases, with 11 bases of the junction left unmatched. The germline CDR1 and CDR2 sequences are MGHDK and SYGVNS. This CDR3 region has 16 residues. CDR3 amino acids: CAVEAGGARSTDTQYF. CDR3 coding DNA: TGTGCCGTCGAAGCGGGAGGGGCTAGAAGCACAGATACGCAGTATTTT.

V and J are TRBV7-8 and TRBJ2-7; D uncertain. Germline CDR1 reads SGHVS; CDR2 reads FQNEAQ. The CDR3 spans 13 residues. The germline V and J ends were trimmed by 1 base and 3 bases, with 7 bases remaining between them. The CDR3 sequence is CASSLDGYYEQYF. The CDR3, as DNA: TGTGCCAGCAGCTTAGACGGATACTACGAGCAGTACTTC.

The chain links TRBV29-1 to TRBJ1-2; D not resolved. The CDR3 spans 11 residues. Germline V gene data show CDR1 as SQVTM and CDR2 as ANQGSEA. The V and J ends lost 6 bases and 8 bases respectively, with 13 bases between them. Written as DNA, the CDR3 is TGCAGCGTGGATCTAAACGTAGGCTACACCTTC. As protein: CSVDLNVGYTF.

The V gene is TRBV2, the J gene TRBJ2-5; D uncertain. Trimming shortened V by 8 bases and J by 5 bases, and 15 bases separated the two germline ends. The CDR3 sequence is 13 residues long. The germline V gene encodes CDR1 SNHLY and CDR2 FYNNEI. In DNA, the CDR3 is TGTGCCAGCGCATCAGCGACCAAGGAGACCCAGTACTTC. It yields the protein CASASATKETQYF. Filled out from reference TRBV2 and TRBJ2-5, the complete variable domain reads EPEVTQTPSHQVTQMGQEVILRCVPISNHLYFYWYRQILGQKVEFLVSFYNNEISEKSEIFDDQFSVERPDGSNFTLKIRSTKLEDSAMYFCASASATKETQYFGPGTRLLVL.

The chain combines TRBV10-3 with TRBJ2-3; D may be TRBD2 (6 bases). CDR3 size: 14 residues. V was trimmed by 5 bases and J by 1 base, leaving 10 bases between them. Germline assignment: CDR1 ENHRY and CDR2 SYGVKD. The CDR3 sequence is CAISPAGRTDTQYF. The CDR3 DNA is TGTGCCATCAGTCCAGCGGGCCGCACAGATACGCAGTATTTT.

Written as DNA, the CDR3 is TGTGCCAGCAGTGATGGCCCTCAAGAGACCCAGTACTTC. This encodes CASSDGPQETQYF. The V gene is TRBV2, the J gene TRBJ2-5; D not resolved. Germline CDR1 reads SNHLY; CDR2 reads FYNNEI. V lost 3 bases, J lost 2 bases, and 7 bases lay in between. The CDR3 consists of 13 residues.

The chain links TRBV25-1 to TRBJ1-2; 8 bases map to TRBD1. The trim removed 5 bases at V and 8 bases at J, leaving 7 bases unmatched. This CDR3 has 13 residues. The germline CDR1 and CDR2 sequences are MGHDK and SYGVNS. The CDR3 is CASSFPQGGGYTF. CDR3 coding DNA: TGTGCCAGCAGTTTTCCACAGGGGGGCGGCTACACCTTC.

V is TRBV29-1 and J is TRBJ1-1; D is uncertain. The germline V gene encodes CDR1 SQVTM and CDR2 ANQGSEA. The V gene lost 6 bases and the J gene lost 1 base, with 6 bases spanning the gap. The CDR3 contains 11 residues. The CDR3 reads CSVDENTEAFF. The CDR3, as DNA: TGCAGCGTGGACGAGAACACTGAAGCTTTCTTT.

The CDR3 coding sequence is TGCGCCAGCAGCTTGGGTCAGTATAATTCACCCCTCCACTTT. It specifies CASSLGQYNSPLHF. This chain uses TRBV5-1 with TRBJ1-6; D uncertain. The CDR3 contains 14 residues. V was pared by 0 bases and J by 4 bases, with 5 bases between. CDR1 and CDR2 (germline): SGHRS, YFSETQ.